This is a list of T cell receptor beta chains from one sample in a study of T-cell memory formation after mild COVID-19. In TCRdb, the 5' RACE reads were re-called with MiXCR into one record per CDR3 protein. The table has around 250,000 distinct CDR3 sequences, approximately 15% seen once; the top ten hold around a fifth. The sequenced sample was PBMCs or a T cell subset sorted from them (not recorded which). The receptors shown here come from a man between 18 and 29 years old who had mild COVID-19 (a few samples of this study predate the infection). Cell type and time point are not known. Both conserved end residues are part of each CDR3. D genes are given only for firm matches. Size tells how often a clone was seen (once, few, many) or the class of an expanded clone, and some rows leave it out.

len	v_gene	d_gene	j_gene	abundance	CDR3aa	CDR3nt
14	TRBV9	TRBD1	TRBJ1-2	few	CASSVGTANYGYTF	TGTGCCAGCAGCGTCGGGACAGCTAACTATGGCTACACCTTC
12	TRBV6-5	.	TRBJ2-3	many	CASSVKGDTQYF	TGTGCCAGCAGTGTCAAAGGGGATACGCAGTATTTT
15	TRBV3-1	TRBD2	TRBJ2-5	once	CASSHLLAGAETQYF	TGTGCCAGCAGCCACCTACTAGCGGGGGCTGAGACCCAGTACTTC
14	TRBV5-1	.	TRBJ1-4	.	CASKAQGNNEKLFF	TGCGCTAGCAAGGCGCAGGGTAATAATGAAAAACTGTTTTTT
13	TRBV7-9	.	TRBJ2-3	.	CASSLAGDNTQYF	TGTGCCAGCAGCTTAGCGGGAGACAATACGCAGTATTTT
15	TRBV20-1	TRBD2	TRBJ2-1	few	CSASLPAGGTNEQFF	TGCAGTGCTAGCTTGCCAGCGGGGGGAACAAATGAGCAGTTCTTC
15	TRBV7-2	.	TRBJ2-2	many	CASSLQGAPTGELFF	TGTGCCAGCAGCTTACAAGGGGCCCCCACCGGGGAGCTGTTTTTT
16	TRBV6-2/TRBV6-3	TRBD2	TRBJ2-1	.	CASTLRGTSSYNEQFF	TGTGCCAGCACCCTGCGGGGGACGAGCTCCTACAATGAGCAGTTCTTC
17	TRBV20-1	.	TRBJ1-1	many	CSARVTSAVALRTEAFF	TGCAGTGCTAGAGTCACCTCGGCAGTGGCCCTGCGGACTGAAGCTTTCTTT
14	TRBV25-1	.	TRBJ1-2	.	CASSEPGTVYGYTF	TGTGCCAGCAGTGAACCCGGGACGGTCTATGGCTACACCTTC
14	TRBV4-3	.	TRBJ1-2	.	CASSQDAGAGSYTF	TGCGCCAGCAGCCAAGATGCCGGGGCGGGGAGCTACACCTTC
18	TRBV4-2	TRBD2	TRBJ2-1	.	CASSQQATSGGFRWEQFF	TGTGCCAGCAGCCAACAGGCGACTAGCGGGGGGTTCCGTTGGGAGCAGTTCTTC
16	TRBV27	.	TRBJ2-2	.	CASSSPSGTATGELFF	TGTGCCAGCAGTTCCCCATCCGGGACGGCTACCGGGGAGCTGTTTTTT
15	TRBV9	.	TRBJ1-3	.	CASSPSGGHGNTIYF	TGTGCCAGCAGCCCTTCTGGGGGCCATGGAAACACCATATATTTT
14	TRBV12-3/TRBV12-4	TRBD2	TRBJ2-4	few	CASSTSGVKNIQYF	TGTGCCAGCAGCACTAGCGGGGTCAAAAACATTCAGTACTTC
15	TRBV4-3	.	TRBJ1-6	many	CASSQRDGGRSPLHF	TGCGCCAGCAGCCAAAGGGATGGGGGTCGGTCACCCCTCCACTTT
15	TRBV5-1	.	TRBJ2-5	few	CASTRLAPEWETQYF	TGCGCCAGTACCCGCCTGGCCCCAGAGTGGGAGACCCAGTACTTC
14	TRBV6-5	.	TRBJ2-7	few	CASSYYGGAREQYF	TGTGCCAGCAGTTACTATGGAGGGGCTCGCGAGCAGTACTTC
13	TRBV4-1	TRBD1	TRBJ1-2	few	CASRSDRDYGYTF	TGCGCCAGCAGGTCCGACAGGGACTATGGCTACACCTTC
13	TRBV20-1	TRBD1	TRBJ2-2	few	CSVPDRSTGELFF	TGCAGTGTTCCGGACAGGAGCACCGGGGAGCTGTTTTTT
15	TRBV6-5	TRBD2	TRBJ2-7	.	CASSALAGRASEQYF	TGTGCCAGCAGTGCGCTAGCGGGGAGGGCCTCCGAGCAGTACTTC
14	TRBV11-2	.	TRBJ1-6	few	CASSLGEQNSPLHF	TGTGCCAGCAGCTTAGGGGAGCAGAATTCACCCCTCCACTTT
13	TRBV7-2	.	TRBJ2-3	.	CASSSYTMDTQYF	TGTGCCAGCAGCTCCTATACTATGGATACGCAGTATTTT
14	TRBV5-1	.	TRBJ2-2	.	CASSPGPDTGELFF	TGCGCCAGCAGCCCGGGCCCGGACACCGGGGAGCTGTTTTTT
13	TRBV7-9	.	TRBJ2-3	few	CASYHFFGDTQYF	TGTGCCAGCTATCACTTTTTTGGAGATACGCAGTATTTT
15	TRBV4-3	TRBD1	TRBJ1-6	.	CASSQDRQGNSPLHF	TGCGCCAGCAGCCAAGATCGACAGGGGAATTCACCCCTCCACTTT
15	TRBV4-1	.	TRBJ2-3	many	CASSQVSEGTDTQYF	TGCGCCAGCAGCCAAGTTAGCGAGGGCACAGATACGCAGTATTTT
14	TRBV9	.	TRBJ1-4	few	CASSGGAWNEKLFF	TGTGCCAGCAGCGGGGGGGCTTGGAATGAAAAACTGTTTTTT
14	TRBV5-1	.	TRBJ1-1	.	CASSLADGNTEAFF	TGCGCCAGCAGCTTGGCCGATGGGAACACTGAAGCTTTCTTT
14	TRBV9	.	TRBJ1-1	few	CASSVGVLDTEAFF	TGTGCCAGCAGCGTCGGTGTACTAGACACTGAAGCTTTCTTT
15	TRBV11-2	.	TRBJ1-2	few	CASSPGPGPNYGYTF	TGTGCCAGCAGCCCGGGCCCAGGGCCCAACTATGGCTACACCTTC
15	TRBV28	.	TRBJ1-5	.	CASSYPLYRNQPQHF	TGTGCCAGCAGTTACCCCCTCTACAGAAATCAGCCCCAGCATTTT
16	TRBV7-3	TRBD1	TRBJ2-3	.	CASSSQGTGDPDTQYF	TGTGCCAGCAGCTCCCAAGGGACAGGGGACCCAGATACGCAGTATTTT
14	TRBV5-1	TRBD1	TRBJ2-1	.	CASSVQGAGNEQFF	TGCGCCAGCAGCGTCCAGGGGGCAGGGAATGAGCAGTTCTTC